These 5 T cell receptor beta chains share one sample of origin, sequenced in a study of blood T cell repertoires in COVID-19. Here immunoSEQ multiplex PCR was the method, and the copy in TCRdb shows in-frame clones only, minus some. Of 60,000 to 80,000 clones listed, over 75% are singletons. Sample: peripheral blood. These receptors all come from a man aged 45-65 years with acute or convalescent COVID-19.

J is TRBJ2-1 and V is TRBV5-6; possible D gene TRBD2, 6 bases. Germline V CDR1 and CDR2: SGHDT, YYEEEE. This CDR3 is 15 amino acids long. Trimming took 4 bases from V and 4 from J, leaving 15 bases between them. This chain's CDR3 is CASSPLLGRYNEQFF. DNA for the CDR3: TGTGCCAGCAGCCCCCTGTTAGGGAGGTACAATGAGCAGTTCTTC.

This chain uses TRBV24-1 with TRBJ2-3; the D gene is possibly TRBD2 (5 bases). The CDR3 contains 15 residues. The V and J ends lost 1 base and 6 bases respectively, with 13 bases between them. CDR1 and CDR2 (germline): KGHDR, SFDVKD. CDR3 bases: TGTGCCACCAGTGATTTCACGGGAAGGGCGGATACGCAGTATTTT. Amino acids: CATSDFTGRADTQYF.

The chain uses TRBV5-4 and TRBJ2-5; D is unresolved. CDR1 SGHNT and CDR2 YYREEE come from the germline V gene (reference sequence). Deletions cut 0 bases from V and 5 bases from J, with 11 bases between. The CDR3 extends over 14 amino acids. The CDR3 sequence is CASSLGPGEETQYF. As DNA, the CDR3 is TGTGCCAGCAGCTTGGGACCGGGTGAGGAGACCCAGTACTTC.

The chain recombines TRBV6-5 with TRBJ1-6; TRBD1 matches at 10 bases. Germline trimming cut 8 bases from V and 10 bases from J; bases unmatched to any gene: 8. CDR1 and CDR2 (germline): MNHEY, SVGAGI. The CDR3 runs 14 residues. The DNA for the CDR3 is TGTGCCAGCGGGACAGGGGATGAAGGATCACCCCTCCACTTT. Translating gives CASGTGDEGSPLHF.

The chain recombines TRBV24-1 with TRBJ2-1, with no clear D. The germline V and J ends were trimmed by 3 bases and 2 bases, with 13 bases remaining between them. The germline CDR1 and CDR2 sequences are KGHDR and SFDVKD. CDR3 length equals 16 residues. The CDR3 loop is CATSDPKSQAYNEQFF. The CDR3 coding sequence is TGTGCCACCAGTGATCCTAAATCCCAGGCCTACAATGAGCAGTTCTTC.